This entry lists 31 T cell receptor beta chains sequenced from one sample in a study of blood T cell repertoires in COVID-19. The data were produced by immunoSEQ multiplex PCR, yet TCRdb's version contains in-frame clones alone and is incomplete. The table includes some 200,000 clones, roughly four fifths detected once. Sequencing was carried out using PBMCs or T cells enriched from blood (not recorded which). These receptors all stem from a man in his forties or fifties who had recovered from COVID-19.

The V call is TRBV18, the J call TRBJ1-1; D possibly corresponds to TRBD1 (6 bases). The CDR3 has 17 residues. Germline CDR1 and CDR2: KGHSH and LQKENI. The germline V and J ends were trimmed by 1 base and 3 bases, with 18 bases remaining between them. CDR3 loop: CASSPRIHRVEDTEAFF. CDR3 sequence (DNA): TGTGCCAGCTCACCACGAATACACAGGGTGGAGGACACTGAAGCTTTCTTT.

This clone has only a few counts. The chain employs TRBV6-2 or TRBV6-3 and TRBJ2-7; TRBD2 might be the D (5 bases). This CDR3 has 14 residues. In germline, CDR1 is MNHEY, CDR2 SVGEGT. V lost 2 bases and J lost 6, with 14 bases in between. The CDR3 here is CASSYIRERSEQYF. As DNA, the CDR3 is TGTGCCAGCAGTTACATCCGGGAACGGAGCGAGCAGTACTTC.

This sequence joins TRBV7-7 and TRBJ2-2; 7 bases are a match to TRBD1. This CDR3 has 15 amino acids. After removal of 5 bases from V and 5 bases from J, the junction contained 8 bases not matched to a gene. The germline CDR1 and CDR2 sequences are SSHAT and FNYEAQ (reference sequence). The CDR3 here is CASSKTTGRTGELFF. The CDR3 nucleotides read TGTGCCAGCAGCAAAACGACAGGGCGGACCGGGGAGCTGTTTTTT.

This chain joins TRBV30 and TRBJ1-1; D uncertain. V lost 0 bases and J lost 3, with 11 bases in between. The germline V gene has CDR1 GTSNPN and CDR2 SVGIG (reference sequence). CDR3 length: 14 residues. CDR3 DNA sequence: TGTGCCTGGAGTGTAAGAGGGCCCGACACTGAAGCTTTCTTT. Translated: CAWSVRGPDTEAFF. Based on the CDR3 plus reference TRBV30 and TRBJ1-1, the full variable domain is SQTIHQWPATLVQPVGSPLSLECTVEGTSNPNLYWYRQAAGRGLQLLFYSVGIGQISSEVPQNLSASRPQDRQFILSSKKLLLSDSGFYLCAWSVRGPDTEAFFGQGTRLTVV.

The rearrangement joins TRBV6-5 to TRBJ2-7; weak D call: TRBD2 (6 bases). CDR3 length equals 12 residues. Germline V CDR1 and CDR2: MNHEY, SVGAGI. Deletions cut 6 bases from V and 11 bases from J, with 17 bases between. CDR3 protein: CASSRLLGEEYF. CDR3 sequence (DNA): TGTGCCAGCAGCCGACTGCTCGGGGAGGAGTACTTC.

Only one count was recorded for this clone. The chain joins TRBV28 to TRBJ1-5; D not resolved. V lost 7 bases and J lost 7, with 11 bases in between. The CDR3 runs 12 residues. Germline CDR1 MDHEN, CDR2 SYDVKM. The CDR3 coding sequence is TGTGCCAGCAATTCGATCAGGCAGCCCCAGCATTTT. Protein product: CASNSIRQPQHF.

The chain couples TRBV19 to TRBJ2-1; D is ambiguous. Trimming took 0 bases from V and 5 from J, leaving 17 bases between them. Germline V gives CDR1 LNHDA, CDR2 SQIVND (reference sequence). The CDR3 consists of 17 residues. CDR3 in DNA: TGTGCCAGTAGTATAGACTCGCGGCTAGATATCCACAATGAGCAGTTCTTC. It yields the protein CASSIDSRLDIHNEQFF.

This clone appeared once. The V and J genes are TRBV9 and TRBJ2-7; D possibly corresponds to TRBD1 (5 bases). CDR3 size: 17 residues. With 4 bases removed from V and 0 bases from J, the gap between germline ends came to 20 bases. Germline-derived CDR1 and CDR2 are SGDLS and YYNGEE. CDR3 sequence reads: CASSQKAGRGISYEQYF. Written as DNA, the CDR3 is TGTGCCAGCAGCCAAAAGGCTGGTAGGGGAATCTCCTACGAGCAGTACTTC. Full variable domain (missing parts from reference TRBV9 and TRBJ2-7): DSGVTQTPKHLITATGQRVTLRCSPRSGDLSVYWYQQSLDQGLQFLIQYYNGEERAKGNILERFSAQQFPDLHSELNLSSLELGDSALYFCASSQKAGRGISYEQYFGPGTRLTVT.

This clone occurred once. The rearrangement uses TRBV3-1 (or the pseudogene TRBV3-2) and TRBJ1-4, with D maybe TRBD1 (6 bases). The germline V gene encodes CDR1 LGHDT and CDR2 YNNKEL (reference sequence). Trimming took off 1 base at V and 0 bases at J, with 15 bases between the two ends. The CDR3 runs 18 residues. CDR3 amino acids: CASSQAFLGDTTNEKLFF. The CDR3 DNA follows: TGTGCCAGCAGCCAAGCCTTCTTAGGGGACACAACTAATGAAAAACTGTTTTTT.

This chain joins TRBV7-2 and TRBJ2-7, with 9 positions matching TRBD2. The CDR3 spans 14 residues. The germline CDR1 and CDR2 sequences are SGHTA and FQGNSA. With 5 bases clipped from V and 1 base from J, the junction kept 3 bases outside the gene matches. The CDR3 DNA reads TGTGCCAGCAGCCCGGGACTAGCTTCCTACGAGCAGTACTTC. Translated: CASSPGLASYEQYF.

The chain combines TRBV19 with TRBJ1-3; a weak D match, TRBD1 (6 bases). V lost 6 bases and J 0 bases, leaving 18 bases between the germline ends. This CDR3 comprises 17 residues. Germline CDR1 and CDR2: LNHDA and SQIVND (reference sequence). This CDR3 reads CASSQLNRGASGNTIYF. CDR3 nucleotides: TGTGCCAGTAGCCAACTTAATCGGGGGGCCTCTGGAAACACCATATATTTT.

The chain combines TRBV6-5 with TRBJ1-3; possibly TRBD1 for D (5 bases). Germline assignment: CDR1 MNHEY and CDR2 SVGAGI. Trimming took off 1 base at V and 0 bases at J, with 10 bases between the two ends. The CDR3 has 16 residues. The CDR3 is CASSYLQAPSGNTIYF. The CDR3 DNA reads TGTGCCAGCAGTTACTTACAGGCACCCTCTGGAAACACCATATATTTT.

This clone was observed a handful of times. The genes are TRBV7-2 and TRBJ1-5, with D perhaps TRBD1 (6 bases). The CDR3 consists of 13 residues. V was clipped by 6 bases and J by 3 bases, with 9 bases between them. The germline V gene encodes CDR1 SGHTA and CDR2 FQGNSA. CDR3 sequence reads: CASSDRINQPQHF. DNA of the CDR3: TGTGCCAGCAGTGACAGGATCAATCAGCCCCAGCATTTT.

This clone was seen a single time. The chain joins TRBV5-1 to TRBJ1-1; D gene unclear. V shed 2 bases and J shed 8 bases, with 22 bases lying between them. Germline loops: CDR1 SGHRS, CDR2 YFSETQ. The CDR3 has 16 amino acids. CDR3 protein: CASSFIGRGEGEEAFF. As DNA, the CDR3 is TGCGCCAGCAGCTTCATTGGACGGGGAGAGGGAGAAGAAGCTTTCTTT.

This chain uses TRBV12-5 with TRBJ1-1; no definite D call. The V gene's germline CDR1 is LGHNT and CDR2 FRNRAP. The CDR3 is 16 amino acids. Trimming stripped 5 bases from V and 1 base from J, with 17 bases between. The chain's CDR3 is CASGPPVSGRNTEAFF. The CDR3 region has the DNA TGTGCTAGTGGTCCCCCCGTGTCAGGAAGGAACACTGAAGCTTTCTTT.

This clone was counted once. The V and J genes are TRBV12-1 and TRBJ2-1; TRBD2 is the table's D call and was not checked against the DNA. TRBV12-1 counts as a pseudogene. CDR3 length: 17 residues. The CDR3 bases are TGTGCCAGCAGCTTTTACCTAGCGGGAGGGTCAGCCAATGAGCAGTTCTTC. It yields the protein CASSFYLAGGSANEQFF.

V and J are TRBV30 and TRBJ1-4, with D hard to call. Germline-derived CDR1 and CDR2 are GTSNPN and SVGIG (reference sequence). Trimming cost V 5 bases and J 8 bases, with 18 bases left between them. The CDR3 totals 14 residues. CDR3 protein: CAWSPSSRGEKLFF. The CDR3 DNA follows: TGTGCCTGGTCCCCATCATCCCGGGGAGAAAAACTGTTTTTT.

This clone was observed a single time. Other DNA variants within this sample encode the same CDR3. The chain has TRBV27 and TRBJ2-7; TRBD2 agrees at 11 bases. The trim removed 4 bases at V and 2 bases at J, leaving 4 bases unmatched. The CDR3 is 15 amino acids. Looked up from germline, CDR1 is MNHEY and CDR2 is SMNVEV (reference sequence). The CDR3 reads CASSSRLAGPYEQYF. The CDR3 nucleotides read TGTGCCAGCAGTTCAAGACTAGCGGGACCCTACGAGCAGTACTTC.

The chain links TRBV2 to TRBJ1-5; D remains ambiguous. V gave up 5 bases and J gave up 5 bases, with 13 bases separating them. The CDR3 consists of 14 residues. The germline gives CDR1 SNHLY, CDR2 FYNNEI. This chain's CDR3 is CASSKDKVDQPQHF. The CDR3 DNA follows: TGTGCCAGCAGTAAAGACAAAGTCGATCAGCCCCAGCATTTT.

V and J are TRBV2 and TRBJ1-2; no clear D. V lost 8 bases and J lost 5, with 9 bases in between. CDR3 size: 11 residues. Per germline, CDR1 SNHLY and CDR2 FYNNEI. In DNA form, the CDR3 reads TGTGCCAGCGTATACCAGTATGGCTACACCTTC. Protein sequence: CASVYQYGYTF. Looking up the rest from reference TRBV2 and TRBJ1-2 gives the full variable domain: EPEVTQTPSHQVTQMGQEVILRCVPISNHLYFYWYRQILGQKVEFLVSFYNNEISEKSEIFDDQFSVERPDGSNFTLKIRSTKLEDSAMYFCASVYQYGYTFGSGTRLTVV.

The V and J genes are TRBV4-1 and TRBJ1-1; D possibly corresponds to TRBD1 (6 bases). Germline assignment: CDR1 MGHRA and CDR2 YSYEKL. V was pared by 0 bases and J by 0 bases, with 11 bases between. This CDR3 comprises 16 residues. CDR3 nucleotides: TGCGCCAGCAGCCAAGACTACAGGGTGATGAACACTGAAGCTTTCTTT. Translating it yields CASSQDYRVMNTEAFF.

The V call is TRBV18, the J call TRBJ1-1; no clear D. V dropped 3 bases and J dropped 0 bases, with 11 bases sitting between them. Germline assignment: CDR1 KGHSH and CDR2 LQKENI. The CDR3 is 15 residues long. The CDR3 reads CASSPGAGMNTEAFF. In DNA form, the CDR3 reads TGTGCCAGCTCACCGGGAGCAGGAATGAACACTGAAGCTTTCTTT.

The chain uses TRBV28 and TRBJ1-2, with a weak D call TRBD1 (5 bases). Germline V gene sequence: CDR1 MDHEN, CDR2 SYDVKM. This CDR3 is 12 amino acids long. Trimming left V 7 bases short and J 8 bases short, with 14 bases between. CDR3 protein: CASTSLRAGYTF. DNA of the CDR3: TGTGCCAGCACCTCCCTCAGGGCAGGCTACACCTTC.

The chain recombines TRBV14 with TRBJ1-1; 8 bases are a match to TRBD1. In germline, CDR1 is SGHDN, CDR2 FVKESK. V dropped 5 bases and J dropped 1; count of bases not matched to a gene: 6. The CDR3 consists of 15 residues. This chain's CDR3 is CASSDPGTGNTEAFF. The CDR3 DNA follows: TGTGCCAGCAGCGATCCCGGGACAGGGAACACTGAAGCTTTCTTT.

The rearrangement links TRBV3-1 (or the pseudogene TRBV3-2) to TRBJ2-3; D possibly corresponds to TRBD2 (6 bases). This CDR3 has 13 residues. Trimming cost V 8 bases and J 4 bases, with 13 bases left between them. The V gene's germline CDR1 is LGHDT and CDR2 YNNKEL (reference sequence). The CDR3 here is CASGPPGADTQYF. The CDR3 DNA sequence: TGTGCCAGCGGACCTCCGGGGGCAGATACGCAGTATTTT.

The chain uses TRBV20-1 and TRBJ2-7; D perhaps matches TRBD1 (6 bases). Trimming stripped 3 bases from V and 2 bases from J, with 8 bases between. The V gene's germline CDR1 is DFQATT and CDR2 SNEGSKA (reference sequence). The CDR3 loop spans 12 amino acids. This chain's CDR3 is CSASQGTYEQYF. For the CDR3, the DNA is TGCAGTGCTAGTCAGGGGACCTACGAGCAGTACTTC.

The chain employs TRBV2 and TRBJ2-6, with a tentative D call TRBD2 (7 bases). The CDR3 runs to 17 residues. V was trimmed by 6 bases and J by 3 bases, leaving 18 bases between them. Germline V gene data show CDR1 as SNHLY and CDR2 as FYNNEI. CDR3 sequence (DNA): TGTGCCAGCAGGGCTAGACGGGGGGCGGATGGGGCCAACGTCCTGACTTTC. This codes for CASRARRGADGANVLTF.

The V and J genes are TRBV5-4 and TRBJ2-4, with D uncertain. This CDR3 is 15 amino acids long. The germline V and J ends were trimmed by 0 bases and 0 bases, with 7 bases remaining between them. CDR1 is SGHNT, CDR2 YYREEE, per germline (reference sequence). The CDR3 spells CASSLDSLAKNIQYF. The CDR3 coding sequence is TGTGCCAGCAGCTTGGACAGTCTAGCCAAAAACATTCAGTACTTC.

The V gene is TRBV25-1, the J gene TRBJ1-1, with no clear D. Germline CDR1 and CDR2: MGHDK and SYGVNS. The CDR3 is made up of 15 amino acids. Trimming removed 1 base at V and 7 bases at J, with 16 bases between. The CDR3, as DNA: TGTGCCAGCAGTGAATCGCGAGGAGCCGTTTATGAAGCTTTCTTT. It codes for CASSESRGAVYEAFF.

The V call is TRBV23-1, the J call TRBJ2-2; 15 bases fit TRBD2. TRBV23-1 is an ORF, and what it does is uncertain. Trimming cost V 1 base and J 0 bases; bases outside gene matches: 3. The CDR3 extends over 19 amino acids. The CDR3 DNA sequence: TGCGCCAGCAGTCAATACAGGACTAGCGGGGGGGCGAACACCGGGGAGCTGTTTTTT. Its translation is CASSQYRTSGGANTGELFF.

The rearrangement joins TRBV27 to TRBJ2-1, with TRBD1 matching over 7 bases. This CDR3 has 13 amino acids. V dropped 3 bases and J dropped 10; count of bases not matched to a gene: 6. Germline CDR1 and CDR2: MNHEY and SMNVEV (reference sequence). The CDR3 reads CASSFRGIGEQFF. The CDR3 region has the DNA TGTGCCAGCAGTTTCAGGGGGATCGGAGAGCAGTTCTTC.